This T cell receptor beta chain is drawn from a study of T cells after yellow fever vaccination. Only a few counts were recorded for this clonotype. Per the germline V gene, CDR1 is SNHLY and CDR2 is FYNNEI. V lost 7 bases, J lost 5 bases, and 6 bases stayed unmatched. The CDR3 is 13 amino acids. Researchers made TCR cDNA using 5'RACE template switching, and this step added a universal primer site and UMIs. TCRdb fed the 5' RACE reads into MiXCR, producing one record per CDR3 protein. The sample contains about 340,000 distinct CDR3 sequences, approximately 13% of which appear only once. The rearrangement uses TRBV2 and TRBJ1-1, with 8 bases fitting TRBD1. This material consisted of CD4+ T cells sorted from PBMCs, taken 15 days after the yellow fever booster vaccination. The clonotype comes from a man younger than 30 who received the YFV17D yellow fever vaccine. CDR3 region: CASTRGPGTEAFF. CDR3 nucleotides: TGTGCCAGCACCAGGGGGCCGGGGACTGAAGCTTTCTTT. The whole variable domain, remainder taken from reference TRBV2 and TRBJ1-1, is EPEVTQTPSHQVTQMGQEVILRCVPISNHLYFYWYRQILGQKVEFLVSFYNNEISEKSEIFDDQFSVERPDGSNFTLKIRSTKLEDSAMYFCASTRGPGTEAFFGQGTRLTVV.